The T cell receptor beta chain under discussion was sequenced for a study of blood T cell repertoires in COVID-19. Study-level information: There were acute and convalescent COVID-19 samples, and they came from the United States, Italy and Spain. From T cells, B-cell-depleted T cells, or PBMCs came the material, which was cDNA or gDNA.

Trimming stripped 0 bases from V and 0 bases from J, with 21 bases between. Looked up from germline, CDR1 is LGHDT and CDR2 is YNNKEL (reference sequence). The CDR3 is 20 amino acids. Per the authors' pipeline: The authors estimated nucleated cell counts from reference gene primer amplification. Sequenced by immunoSEQ multiplex PCR; TCRdb stores in-frame clones only, minus some. Clonal size and the V and J genes are those of that table, whereas D and trimming came from the DNA. The sample shows some 200,000 clones, approximately 85% of them seen only once. Specimen: peripheral blood. The chain recombines TRBV3-1 (or the pseudogene TRBV3-2) with TRBJ1-5, with D possibly TRBD1 on 5 matching bases. The clonotype comes from a woman older than 75 with acute or convalescent COVID-19. The CDR3 DNA is TGTGCCAGCAGCCAAGACCCCGTTGGAGGGAGGGGATATAGCAATCAGCCCCAGCATTTT. Translation: CASSQDPVGGRGYSNQPQHF.